The count of the clone carrying this T cell receptor (beta chain) is one. The V gene lost 3 bases and the J gene lost 1 base, with 5 bases spanning the gap. The CDR3 is 13 amino acids. Per the germline V gene, CDR1 is LNHDA and CDR2 is SQIVND (reference sequence). Measured with immunoSEQ multiplex PCR; TCRdb has only the in-frame clones, and not every one. The table shows approximately 60,000 clones, with 90% occurring only once. This record comes from a study of control samples from healthy donors and cancer patients. What was sequenced was PBMCs. The chain has TRBV19 and TRBJ2-3; no clear D. The source is a woman aged 45-65 years with colorectal cancer. CDR3: CASSMSGTDTQYF. The CDR3 nucleotides read TGTGCCAGTAGTATGTCTGGCACAGATACGCAGTATTTT.